Sequencing of this T cell receptor (beta chain) was carried out in a study of blood T cell repertoires in COVID-19. Overall study context: Sources were T cells, B-cell-depleted T cells, or PBMCs; the material itself was cDNA or gDNA.

Seattle's cohort entered during active infection and was followed longitudinally. Germline V CDR1 and CDR2: SEHNR, FQNEAQ (reference sequence). Between the trimmed V and J ends, which lost 5 bases and 0 bases, there was a span of 20 bases. CDR3 length: 18 amino acids. Authors' methods: For nucleated cells, counts were estimated from reference gene primer amplification. The method was immunoSEQ multiplex PCR; TCRdb's version includes in-frame clones alone and lacks a portion of them. That table furnishes V, J and clone size, whereas the DNA furnished D and trimming. The data contain approximately 500,000 clones, around 90% of them singletons.

This TCR came from a woman aged 45-65 years with COVID-19, enrolled during active disease. Sequenced: peripheral blood. V usage is TRBV7-9 and J usage is TRBJ2-1, with a possible D match to TRBD1 (6 bases). As DNA, the CDR3 is TGTGCCAGCAGCGTTAGGGCGACTACAGGGATCTCCTACAATGAGCAGTTCTTC. Translating gives CASSVRATTGISYNEQFF.